These 14 T cell receptor beta chains came from one sample sequenced in a study of vaccination and CD4 T cells after COVID-19. The treatment: roughly 10-day PBMC culture with coronavirus spike peptide pools or control peptides (ViraFEST assay). Scientists ran DNA taken from cultured CD4+ T cells through the Oncomine TCR Beta short-read assay for sequencing. MiXCR, applied by TCRdb to the PCR reads, yields one record per CDR3 protein. The sample has 10,000 or so distinct CDR3 sequences, roughly 51% seen once. Their cognate antigens are unknown. The sequencing input was CD4+ T cells from blood, cultured in vitro. The receptors were sampled from a human donor who had recovered from COVID-19.

This clonotype is large. V gene TRBV6-1 combines with J gene TRBJ2-7; D remains unclear. Trimming removed 2 bases from V and 6 bases from J, with 5 bases in between. Germline CDR1 MNHNS, CDR2 SASEGT. The CDR3 contains 11 residues. CDR3 sequence reads: CASSEFGEQYF. The CDR3, as DNA: TGTGCCAGCAGTGAATTTGGCGAGCAGTACTTC.

This clonotype came up once. The rearrangement uses TRBV20-1 and TRBJ2-1; D is ambiguous. The CDR3 consists of 18 residues. Trimming cost V 3 bases and J 0 bases, with 21 bases left between them. Germline assignment: CDR1 DFQATT and CDR2 SNEGSKA (reference sequence). DNA for the CDR3: TGCAGTGCTAGCGTAGCCTCACCTGGGCTAAGCTCCTACAATGAGCAGTTCTTC. Translated, it gives CSASVASPGLSSYNEQFF.

This clonotype was seen a handful of times. The genes are TRBV15 and TRBJ1-2; D gene ambiguous. Deletions cut 5 bases from V and 0 bases from J, with 19 bases between. CDR1 is LNHNV and CDR2 is YYDKDF in the germline V gene (reference sequence). The CDR3 consists of 17 residues. This CDR3 reads CATSRLFGTLANYGYTF. CDR3 in DNA: TGTGCCACCAGCCGACTCTTCGGAACACTAGCTAACTATGGCTACACCTTC. The entire variable domain, with the rest obtained from reference TRBV15 and TRBJ1-2, is as follows: DAMVIQNPRYQVTQFGKPVTLSCSQTLNHNVMYWYQQKSSQAPKLLFHYYDKDFNNEADTPDNFQSRRPNTSFCFLDIRSPGLGDTAMYLCATSRLFGTLANYGYTFGSGTRLTVV.

The chain combines TRBV7-2 with TRBJ1-1; D perhaps matches TRBD1 (6 bases). CDR3 length: 16 residues. Trimming took 3 bases from V and 1 from J, leaving 15 bases between them. From germline, CDR1 is SGHTA and CDR2 FQGNSA. CDR3 DNA: TGTGCCAGCAGCTTGAGGGGGGGGGGTGGGAACACTGAAGCTTTCTTT. Translated: CASSLRGGGGNTEAFF.

V usage is TRBV6-4 and J usage is TRBJ2-3, with 9 bases matching TRBD2. The J segment lost 1 base and the V segment lost 4 bases, leaving 0 bases of the junction unmatched. From germline, CDR1 is MRHNA and CDR2 SNTAGT. The CDR3 contains 14 residues. The CDR3 sequence is CASSVAGGTDTQYF. The CDR3 nucleotides are TGTGCCAGCAGTGTAGCGGGAGGCACAGATACGCAGTATTTT.

This chain links TRBV7-9 with TRBJ1-2, with no clear D. V was shortened by 1 base and J by 2 bases, with 14 bases between the two germline ends. This CDR3 contains 16 residues. From germline, CDR1 is SEHNR and CDR2 FQNEAQ (reference sequence). The CDR3 DNA reads as TGTGCCAGCAGCTTAGTGTACGGGATCCAAAACTATGGCTACACCTTC. It is translated as CASSLVYGIQNYGYTF.

The gene calls are TRBV20-1 and TRBJ1-3; TRBD1 agrees at 8 bases. Germline V gene data show CDR1 as DFQATT and CDR2 as SNEGSKA (reference sequence). The CDR3 is 14 amino acids. V shed 3 bases, J shed 3 bases, and the junction held 4 bases outside the gene matches. The CDR3 spells CSARYRGSGNTIYF. CDR3 coding DNA: TGCAGTGCTAGGTACAGGGGGAGTGGAAACACCATATATTTT.

The chain couples TRBV9 to TRBJ1-2; 9 nucleotides align to TRBD1. V lost 4 bases and J lost 4; bases outside the gene matches: 8. This CDR3 is 15 amino acids long. Looked up from germline, CDR1 is SGDLS and CDR2 is YYNGEE. CDR3 sequence reads: CASSSGTGPTYGYTF. The CDR3 DNA reads as TGTGCCAGCAGCTCGGGGACAGGGCCTACCTATGGCTACACCTTC. The complete variable domain, with remaining parts taken from reference TRBV9 and TRBJ1-2, reads DSGVTQTPKHLITATGQRVTLRCSPRSGDLSVYWYQQSLDQGLQFLIQYYNGEERAKGNILERFSAQQFPDLHSELNLSSLELGDSALYFCASSSGTGPTYGYTFGSGTRLTVV.

The chain recombines TRBV10-3 with TRBJ1-2, with a possible D match to TRBD1 (5 bases). Trimming cost V 2 bases and J 2 bases, with 9 bases left between them. The CDR3 length is 14 residues. CDR1 is ENHRY and CDR2 is SYGVKD in the germline V gene. CDR3 bases: TGTGCCATCAGTGAGGGGGCAGGGAACTATGGCTACACCTTC. It translates to CAISEGAGNYGYTF.

This clonotype appeared once. DNA for the CDR3: TGTGCCAGCAGTATCGAGACAATCAACTATGGCTACACCTTC. Translation gives CASSIETINYGYTF. The V call is TRBV6-1, the J call TRBJ1-2; D remains ambiguous. Germline CDR1 MNHNS, CDR2 SASEGT. The ends were cut back, 5 bases at V and 2 bases at J, with 12 bases in the middle. There are 14 residues in the CDR3.

This clonotype is a singleton in its sample. The chain joins TRBV2 to TRBJ1-5; the D is unclear. The germline V and J ends were trimmed by 2 bases and 5 bases, with 10 bases remaining between them. The CDR3 contains 14 residues. CDR1 SNHLY and CDR2 FYNNEI come from the germline V gene. CDR3 sequence (DNA): TGTGCCAGCAGTGAACTGCAGGTGGATCAGCCCCAGCATTTT. Its protein product is CASSELQVDQPQHF.

There are a few counts of this clonotype. This rearrangement joins TRBV7-8 to TRBJ2-1; 10 bases match TRBD1. The CDR3 is 17 amino acids. CDR1 and CDR2 from the germline V gene are SGHVS and FQNEAQ. V was pared by 3 bases and J by 4 bases, with 9 bases of the junction left unmatched. Here the CDR3 reads CASSFKPRDRGYNEQFF. CDR3 sequence (DNA): TGTGCCAGCAGCTTCAAACCCCGGGACAGGGGATACAATGAGCAGTTCTTC.

For the CDR3, the DNA is TGTGCCAGCAGAGCCGGGACAGGGGGGGATACGCAGTATTTT. It codes for CASRAGTGGDTQYF. V is TRBV6-1 and J is TRBJ2-3; 11 nucleotides match TRBD1. The CDR3 extends over 14 amino acids. The V segment lost 6 bases and the J segment 6 bases; nucleotides outside the gene matches: 5. Germline V CDR1 and CDR2: MNHNS, SASEGT.

This clonotype occurred once. This chain connects TRBV11-3 to TRBJ2-1; D perhaps matches TRBD1 (6 bases). This CDR3 has 12 amino acids. The germline gives CDR1 SGHNT, CDR2 YENEEA. V lost 5 bases and J 8 bases, leaving 10 bases between the germline ends. CDR3 bases: TGTGCCAGCAGCCCCAGGGGTTATGAGCAGTTCTTC. This sequence encodes CASSPRGYEQFF.